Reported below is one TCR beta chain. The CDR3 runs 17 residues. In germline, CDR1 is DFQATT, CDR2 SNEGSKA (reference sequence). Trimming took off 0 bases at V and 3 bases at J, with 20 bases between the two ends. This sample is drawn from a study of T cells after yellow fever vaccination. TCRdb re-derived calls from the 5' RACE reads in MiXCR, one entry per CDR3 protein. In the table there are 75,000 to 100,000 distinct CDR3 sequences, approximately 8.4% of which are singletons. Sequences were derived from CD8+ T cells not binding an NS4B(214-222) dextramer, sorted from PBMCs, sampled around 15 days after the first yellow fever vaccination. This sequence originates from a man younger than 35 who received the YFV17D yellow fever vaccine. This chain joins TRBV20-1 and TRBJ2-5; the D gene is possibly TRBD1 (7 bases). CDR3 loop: CSARDYQQGRRKETQYF. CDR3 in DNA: TGCAGTGCTAGAGACTACCAACAGGGGAGGCGGAAAGAGACCCAGTACTTC.